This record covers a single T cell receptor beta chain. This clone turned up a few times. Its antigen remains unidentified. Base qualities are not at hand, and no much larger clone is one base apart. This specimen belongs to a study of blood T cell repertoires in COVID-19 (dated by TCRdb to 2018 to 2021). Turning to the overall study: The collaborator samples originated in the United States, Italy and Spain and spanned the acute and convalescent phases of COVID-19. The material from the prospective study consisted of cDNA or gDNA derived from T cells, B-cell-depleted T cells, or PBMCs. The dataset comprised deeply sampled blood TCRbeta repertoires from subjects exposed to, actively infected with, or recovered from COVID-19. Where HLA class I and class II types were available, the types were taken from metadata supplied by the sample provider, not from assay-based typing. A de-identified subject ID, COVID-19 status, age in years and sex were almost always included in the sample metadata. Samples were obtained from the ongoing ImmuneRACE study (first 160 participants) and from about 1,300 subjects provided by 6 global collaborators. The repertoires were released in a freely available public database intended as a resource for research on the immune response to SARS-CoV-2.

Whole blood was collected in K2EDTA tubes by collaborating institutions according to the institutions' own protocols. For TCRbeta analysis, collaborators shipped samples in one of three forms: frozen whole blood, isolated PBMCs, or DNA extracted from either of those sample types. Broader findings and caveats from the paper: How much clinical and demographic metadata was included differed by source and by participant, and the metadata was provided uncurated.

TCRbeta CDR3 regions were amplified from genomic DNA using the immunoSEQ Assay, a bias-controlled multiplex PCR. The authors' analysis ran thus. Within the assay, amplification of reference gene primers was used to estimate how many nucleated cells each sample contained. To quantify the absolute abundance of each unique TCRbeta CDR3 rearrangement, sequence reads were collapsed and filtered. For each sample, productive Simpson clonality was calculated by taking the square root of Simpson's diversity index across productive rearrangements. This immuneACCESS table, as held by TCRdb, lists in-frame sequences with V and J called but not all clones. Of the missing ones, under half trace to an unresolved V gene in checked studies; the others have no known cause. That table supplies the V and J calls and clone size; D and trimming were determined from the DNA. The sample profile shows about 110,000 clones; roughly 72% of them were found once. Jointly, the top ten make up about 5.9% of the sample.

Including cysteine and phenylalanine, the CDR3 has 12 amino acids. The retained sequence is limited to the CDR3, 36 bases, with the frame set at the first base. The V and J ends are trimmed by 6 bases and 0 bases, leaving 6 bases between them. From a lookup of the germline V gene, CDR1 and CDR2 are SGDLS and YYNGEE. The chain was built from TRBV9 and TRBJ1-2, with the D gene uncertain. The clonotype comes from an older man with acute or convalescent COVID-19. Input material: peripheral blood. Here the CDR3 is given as CASTRSNYGYTF. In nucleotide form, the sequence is TGTGCCAGCACGAGGTCTAACTATGGCTACACCTTC.